This T cell receptor beta chain came from a study of blood T cell repertoires in COVID-19. Trimming shortened V by 1 base and J by 7 bases, and 16 bases separated the two germline ends. The length of the CDR3 is 15 residues. Germline CDR1 is SGHTA and CDR2 is FQGNSA. Sequencing was performed with immunoSEQ multiplex PCR; in TCRdb, only in-frame clones are kept and a portion is missing. The sample carries over 200,000 clones, more than 80% recorded once. The sample was peripheral blood. The chain has TRBV7-2 and TRBJ2-5; D ambiguous. The TCR originated in a woman between 25 and 40 years old with COVID-19, enrolled during active disease. Here the CDR3 reads CASSLGAPAPGTQYF. In DNA, the CDR3 is TGTGCCAGCAGCTTAGGGGCTCCGGCCCCCGGGACCCAGTACTTC.